This T cell receptor beta chain was sequenced during a study of shared clonotypes between healthy human individuals. This CDR3 is built from 15 residues. Trimming shortened V by 4 bases and J by 5 bases, and 15 bases separated the two germline ends. Germline loops: CDR1 MNHNY, CDR2 SVGAGI (reference sequence). Naivety among CD8 cells was defined by CD45RO negativity and positive CCR7 selection, thereby excluding terminally differentiated effector memory CD45RA+ cells. TCRdb's copy holds only in-frame clones and misses some; the assay was immunoSEQ multiplex PCR. The sample holds some 2 million clones, roughly 95% seen once.

This chain connects TRBV6-6 to TRBJ2-1, with D tentatively TRBD2 (6 bases). Sequenced sample: naive CD8+ T cells sorted from blood. The TCR was taken from a man aged 18-30 years in good health. CDR3 in DNA: TGTGCCAGCAGTTCTTACCTAGCGAGGGACAATGAGCAGTTCTTC. Its protein is CASSSYLARDNEQFF.